These T cell receptor beta chains were read from a single sample in a study of control samples from healthy donors and cancer patients. TCRdb's table, derived via immunoSEQ multiplex PCR, lists solely in-frame clones and lacks some. This sample has 150,000 or so clones; around 93% occur once, and the top ten carry roughly 4.3%. The sequenced material came from blood. The receptors stem from a woman between 55 and 75 years old in good health. CDR3s include the opening cysteine and the closing phenylalanine or tryptophan. A D gene is named only where the DNA matches it firmly. Size tells how often a clone was seen (once, few, many) or the class of an expanded clone, and some rows leave it out.

D gene	V gene	J gene	clone size	CDR3 DNA	CDR3 protein
-	TRBV4-2	TRBJ2-5	-	TGTGCCAGCAGCCAAGATCAGGACAGCCGGGAGACCCAGTACTTC	CASSQDQDSRETQYF
-	TRBV4-3	TRBJ2-1	once	TGCGCCAGCAGCCAAGCGTGGCAGGGCTTAACTTGGGAGCAGTTCTTC	CASSQAWQGLTWEQFF
-	TRBV5-1	TRBJ2-2	-	TGCGCCAGCAGCCCCAGGGTTATGATTTCCGGGGAGCTGTTTTTT	CASSPRVMISGELFF
-	TRBV7-3	TRBJ1-1	-	TGTGCCAGCAGCGCGGGGGGCGATGAAGCTTTCTTT	CASSAGGDEAFF
-	TRBV30	TRBJ2-7	-	TGTGCCTGGAGTGTACTTCAGCCAGGGTCTTTCGTCTTC	CAWSVLQPGSFVF
-	TRBV6-2/TRBV6-3	TRBJ2-2	-	TGTGCCAGCAGCCGACAGGCCCCGGATACCGGGGAGCTGTTTTTT	CASSRQAPDTGELFF
TRBD2	TRBV7-3	TRBJ2-3	-	TGTGCCAGCAGCTCGGGACTAGATACAGATACGCAGTATTTT	CASSSGLDTDTQYF
-	TRBV7-6	TRBJ1-1	-	TGTGCCAGCAGCTTAGCTCGGGGCATGAACACTGAAGCTTTCTTT	CASSLARGMNTEAFF
-	TRBV19	TRBJ1-2	-	TGTGCCAGTAGTCCCGAGAGCCGTGGGGGCTACACCTTC	CASSPESRGGYTF
TRBD1	TRBV7-9	TRBJ1-2	-	TGTGCCAGCAGCACAGGAAAAGGTGGGACAGGGGACGGTAGCTACACCTTC	CASSTGKGGTGDGSYTF
TRBD2	TRBV5-1	TRBJ2-1	-	TGCGCCAGCAGCTTTCTAGCGGGGGGGAATGAGCAGTTCTTC	CASSFLAGGNEQFF
TRBD1	TRBV30	TRBJ1-4	-	TGTGCCTGGAGGGGGACAGTAGATAATGAAAAACTGTTTTTT	CAWRGTVDNEKLFF
TRBD1	TRBV25-1	TRBJ2-2	medium-sized	TGTGCCAGCAGTCCTTTGGCAGGGGGAGTCACCGGGGAGCTGTTTTTT	CASSPLAGGVTGELFF
-	TRBV6-5	TRBJ1-5	once	TGTGCCAGCAGTTACCGTAGCAATCAGCCCCAGCATTTT	CASSYRSNQPQHF
-	TRBV6-5	TRBJ1-6	-	TGTGCCAGCAGTATACAGCGGGGGAATTCACCCCTCCACTTT	CASSIQRGNSPLHF
-	TRBV5-1	TRBJ1-2	-	TGCGCCAGCGGCCCTGCCCCCACCCGAGGCTATGGCTACACCTTC	CASGPAPTRGYGYTF
TRBD1	TRBV11-2	TRBJ1-2	-	TGTGCCAGCAGGAACGACAGGGTAGACTATGGCTACACCTTC	CASRNDRVDYGYTF
-	TRBV24-1	TRBJ2-1	-	TGTGCCACCAGTGACGGGGGAGAAAATGAGCAGTTCTTC	CATSDGGENEQFF
-	TRBV4-3	TRBJ1-5	-	TGCGCCAGCAGCCAAACCGACGGGTACAATCAGCCCCAGCATTTT	CASSQTDGYNQPQHF
-	TRBV2	TRBJ1-3	-	TGTGCCAGCAGTGAACGGTCAGTCTCTGGAAACACCATATATTTT	CASSERSVSGNTIYF
TRBD2	TRBV11-2	TRBJ2-1	-	TGTGCCAGCAGCAAGGGTAGCGGGACCTCCTACAATGAGCAGTTCTTC	CASSKGSGTSYNEQFF
-	TRBV12-3/TRBV12-4	TRBJ2-7	-	TGTGCCAGCAGTCTAGGGCCCCTTGACGAGCAGTACTTC	CASSLGPLDEQYF
-	TRBV6-2/TRBV6-3	TRBJ1-6	-	TGTGCCAGCAGTACCTATCGCTATAATTCACCCCTCCACTTT	CASSTYRYNSPLHF
-	TRBV3-1/TRBV3-2	TRBJ2-2	-	TGTGCCAGCAGCCAAGAACGAGTGGAGGGGACCGGGGAGCTGTTTTTT	CASSQERVEGTGELFF
-	TRBV2	TRBJ1-4	-	TGTGCCAGCAGAGACAACCCGTTTGCCCTAGATAGGGCCCCAAGTGAAAAACTGTTTTTT	CASRDNPFALDRAPSEKLFF
-	TRBV7-2	TRBJ1-2	-	TGTGCCAGCAGCCCGCCCGGGATCTCTAACTATGGCTACACCTTC	CASSPPGISNYGYTF
-	TRBV27	TRBJ1-2	-	TGTGCCAGCAGTAAGATGGACCGTCCGGATGGCTACACCTTC	CASSKMDRPDGYTF
-	TRBV7-8	TRBJ1-2	-	TGTGCCAGCAGCCGACGTGGGTTCTATGGCTACACCTTC	CASSRRGFYGYTF
-	TRBV7-2	TRBJ1-4	-	TGTGCCAGCAGCTCGAAGGATATAGCTAATGAAAAACTGTTTTTT	CASSSKDIANEKLFF
-	TRBV3-1/TRBV3-2	TRBJ1-1	-	TGTGCCAGCAGCCAAGATCCAGGCTCTGAAGCTTTCTTT	CASSQDPGSEAFF
-	TRBV4-3	TRBJ1-3	-	TGCGCCAGCAGCCAAGATGGCAGGGGAGCGAACACCATATATTTT	CASSQDGRGANTIYF
-	TRBV19	TRBJ2-1	-	TGTGCCAGTAGTATAGTTCCGTATGGGCAGTTTGAGGAGCAGTTCTTC	CASSIVPYGQFEEQFF
-	TRBV18	TRBJ1-3	-	TGTGCCAGCTCACCAGACCCCAGTGGATCTGGAAACACCATATATTTT	CASSPDPSGSGNTIYF
TRBD1	TRBV18	TRBJ1-1	-	TGTGCCAGCTCACCCGAGGACAGGAGTGAAGCTTTCTTT	CASSPEDRSEAFF
TRBD1	TRBV2	TRBJ1-1	once	TGTGCCAGCAACATCGACAGGGTTGAAACTGAAGCTTTCTTT	CASNIDRVETEAFF
TRBD1	TRBV4-1	TRBJ2-5	-	TGCGCCAGCAGCCAACCGGACAGGGATCAAGAGACCCAGTACTTC	CASSQPDRDQETQYF
-	TRBV5-4	TRBJ1-6	-	TGTGCCAGCAGCTTGCATAATTCACCCCTCCACTTT	CASSLHNSPLHF
-	TRBV5-1	TRBJ2-3	-	TGCGCCAGCAGCCCTGTGGACAGCCGCACAGATACGCAGTATTTT	CASSPVDSRTDTQYF
TRBD2	TRBV19	TRBJ2-4	-	TGTGCCAGTAGTAGCCGAGGGACTAGCGGGGGGGCAACCAAAAACATTCAGTACTTC	CASSSRGTSGGATKNIQYF
-	TRBV29-1	TRBJ1-5	-	TGCAGCGTTGGTAATAGCAATCAGCCCCAGCATTTT	CSVGNSNQPQHF
-	TRBV6-4	TRBJ2-3	-	TGTGCCAGCAGTGGACAGGGAGGGGATACGCAGTATTTT	CASSGQGGDTQYF
TRBD1	TRBV5-4	TRBJ1-6	-	TGTGCCAGCAGCTCCAAGGACAGGGAAAGGCCACCCCTCCACTTT	CASSSKDRERPPLHF